A selection of T cell receptor beta chains follows, all from one sample in a study of regulatory T cells in long-lasting Graves disease. TCRdb fed the multiplex PCR reads into MiXCR, producing one record per CDR3 protein. There are some 400,000 distinct CDR3 sequences in the sample; under 15% occur only once, and around 15% lies in the top ten. The data were also submitted as part of a second study, on T cells in Graves' hyperthyroidism and ophthalmopathy.

The source was peripheral blood mononuclear cells (PBMCs), collected at new diagnosis, from a patient treated with antithyroid drugs. The receptors here all came from a woman aged 25 to 39 with Graves disease. Each CDR3 is given with its conserved first and last residue.

v_gene,j_gene,CDR3aa
TRBV9,TRBJ2-2,CASNPGGYYTGELFF
TRBV6-2/TRBV6-3,TRBJ2-1,CASRPGQGNNEQFF
TRBV30,TRBJ2-7,CAWSVHVDEQYF
TRBV20-1,TRBJ2-7,CSASVAVKDEQYF
TRBV5-1,TRBJ2-7,CASSPSTGTYEQYF
TRBV2,TRBJ2-7,CASSVQGWYEQYF
TRBV4-1,TRBJ1-1,CASSPRGAGVDTEAFF
TRBV29-1,TRBJ2-4,CSVGRGDIQYF
TRBV29-1,TRBJ1-1,CSVVLGVNTEAFF
TRBV27,TRBJ1-1,CASSLSSWGRRNTEAFF
TRBV10-1,TRBJ2-7,CASSPSGSSHEQYF
TRBV7-2,TRBJ2-1,CASSSLRTDEQFF
TRBV3-1,TRBJ1-1,CASSDGSIRAFF
TRBV7-3,TRBJ2-3,CASSLTGRGGASTDTQYF
TRBV4-1,TRBJ1-2,CASSQDPSGTDYGYTF
TRBV7-3,TRBJ2-1,CASSLTGGRYNEQFF
TRBV20-1,TRBJ1-2,CSARDQGQGGNYGYTF
TRBV28,TRBJ2-1,CASSLPRDNHNEQFF
TRBV5-1,TRBJ1-5,CASSLGTGQPQHF
TRBV18,TRBJ2-7,CASSPKPHSQGPLSF
TRBV20-1,TRBJ2-3,CSARVGGYTDTQYF
TRBV5-6,TRBJ2-5,CASSFASGQETQYF
TRBV7-2,TRBJ1-1,CASSPTTGMNTEAFF
TRBV12-3/TRBV12-4,TRBJ1-1,CASSLGGRSEAFF
TRBV30,TRBJ1-2,CAWGRDRLF
TRBV2,TRBJ2-3,CAGGLISTDTQYF
TRBV7-9,TRBJ2-7,CASSSGALAGLYEQYF
TRBV7-9,TRBJ2-3,CASSPWDSGSTDTQYF
TRBV3-1,TRBJ1-2,CASSQTGPYGYTF
TRBV18,TRBJ2-3,CASSPPMTGRLINTDTQYF
TRBV2,TRBJ2-1,CASSEGLLPLHEQFF
TRBV5-1,TRBJ2-1,CASSLEGAGYNEQFF
TRBV10-2,TRBJ2-5,CASSETGAGETQYF
TRBV12-3/TRBV12-4,TRBJ2-6,CASSPPRDRSGANVLTF
TRBV12-3/TRBV12-4,TRBJ2-1,CASSLGAEQFF
TRBV18,TRBJ2-7,CASSPLLAGDTSYEQYF
TRBV7-3,TRBJ2-1,CASSPRTSGYTNEQFF
TRBV6-2/TRBV6-3,TRBJ2-3,CASSYSIGSTDTQYF
TRBV11-2,TRBJ2-1,CASSLVRGTSGSPGNEQFF
TRBV4-1,TRBJ2-4,CASSQGATASGPKNIQYF
TRBV6-1,TRBJ2-5,CASSEGRYGTQYF
TRBV19,TRBJ2-1,CASSLGQGVNEQFF
TRBV6-2/TRBV6-3,TRBJ2-7,CASGAREPYEQYF
TRBV28,TRBJ2-5,CASSLIRGLETQYF
TRBV7-8,TRBJ2-7,CASSPRTPEQYF
TRBV19,TRBJ2-1,CASSMGIFEQFF
TRBV24-1,TRBJ2-1,CATSSDRTNEQFF
TRBV25-1,TRBJ2-5,CASSEKEGQETQYF
TRBV6-5,TRBJ1-4,CASSYGTGINEKLFF
TRBV30,TRBJ2-3,CAWSAGNTQYF
TRBV20-1,TRBJ2-2,CSARDGGTSGRTGELFF
TRBV6-1,TRBJ2-4,CASSQIAGGPIIQYF
TRBV9,TRBJ2-7,CASSVEGGSGRAGEQYF
TRBV11-2,TRBJ2-5,CASSLDLLGQGIQYF
TRBV6-9,TRBJ1-4,CASSYPPLVGQANEKLFF